This paragraph covers one TCR beta chain sequence. This may arise from a read error, as a much more abundant clone is one base away. The data stem from a study of T cells of healthy individuals. Each CDR3 protein is one row after TCRdb ran MiXCR on the 5' RACE reads. The sample shows approximately 52,000 distinct CDR3 sequences, about 15% of them seen only once. This CDR3 is 16 amino acids long. The germline V gene has CDR1 MGHRA and CDR2 YSYEKL. Trimming took off 2 bases at V and 2 bases at J, with 16 bases between the two ends. The rearrangement joins TRBV4-1 to TRBJ2-7; no firm D call. The TCR was taken from a human donor in good health. The CDR3 DNA reads TGCGCCAGCAGCCAATACTACAGCGAGAGAGCCTACGAGCAGTACTTC. This translates into CASSQYYSERAYEQYF.